The clone carrying this T cell receptor (beta chain) ranks as medium-sized. Its antigen remains unidentified. As to time point: sample taken at primary tumor resection. Untreated early-stage non-small cell lung cancer patients, fewer than 85 in total, were the donors. The data stem from a study of spatial heterogeneity in lung cancer. Across the whole study: More beta-chain than alpha-chain sequences were consistently detected. The study found that TCR transcript counts in tumor regions correlated strongly with a matched bulk RNA-seq T cell module score. Each unique TCR and UMI combination was seen more than ten times on average in raw reads.

Using its own MiXCR run on the 5' RACE reads, TCRdb lists one record per CDR3 protein. The data show more than 2,500 distinct CDR3 sequences, about 6.2% seen once. Study-level points and caveats: Tumor mutation count correlated with how many alpha and beta TCRs expanded intratumorally.

The sequencing used lung tumor tissue, collected at surgery. This TCR came from a male donor with early-stage non-small cell lung cancer.

This chain's CDR3 is CAWSVSRGLYTF. The CDR3 bases are TGTGCCTGGAGTGTCTCCCGGGGTCTTTACACCTTC. This sequence joins TRBV30 and TRBJ1-2, with D unresolved. With 0 bases removed from V and 11 bases from J, the gap between germline ends came to 13 bases. Germline-derived CDR1 and CDR2 are GTSNPN and SVGIG (reference sequence). This CDR3 has 12 amino acids.